The T cell receptor (beta chain) under discussion was sequenced for a study of cytomegalovirus exposure and HLA in healthy donors. Profiling relied on immunoSEQ multiplex PCR, and the TCRdb table lists in-frame clones only, not all of them. The table shows 150,000 to 200,000 clones, with just under 90% occurring only once. Germline V lookup: CDR1 SGDLS, CDR2 YYNGEE. This CDR3 region has 14 residues. This clone has only one observation. Sequence at one end of the junction differs from germline and may be a read error. The sample was PBMCs. This sequence originates from a woman aged 30 to 39 in good health and CMV-seronegative. The chain couples TRBV9 to TRBJ2-3; TRBD2 matches 10 bases. The CDR3 loop reads CASSVGLAGGPTDF. CDR3 DNA: TGTGCCAGCAGCGTAGGATTAGCGGGGGGCCCCACGGATTTT.